These 10 T cell receptor beta chains were all obtained from the same sample, sequenced in a study of beta chain features in type 1 diabetes. Findings and caveats of the study: In every one of the four CD4+ subsets, TCRB CDR3s were moderately but significantly shorter in Type 1 diabetes patients.

Expressed TCRB transcripts were sequenced after all isolated RNA was converted to cDNA. Using immunoSEQ multiplex PCR, the repertoire was profiled, and TCRdb retains in-frame clones only, with some absent. The data contain 130,000 to 150,000 clones, approximately 13% of them singletons. Their antigen targets remain unknown. Specimen: central memory CD4+ T cells from blood. The receptors stem from a man aged 18 to 35 with type 1 diabetes.

This chain connects TRBV6-5 to TRBJ2-3, with TRBD2 matching over 8 bases. J gave up 1 base and V 2 bases, and 2 bases lay outside the gene matches. The CDR3 covers 15 residues. Germline loops: CDR1 MNHEY, CDR2 SVGAGI. The CDR3 DNA reads as TGTGCCAGCAGTTACCGGGAGGGCCGCACAGATACGCAGTATTTT. It translates to CASSYREGRTDTQYF.

The chain combines TRBV7-9 with TRBJ1-5; 7 bases agree with TRBD1. The CDR3 sequence is 14 residues long. V lost 4 bases to trimming and J lost 5 bases; unmatched junction nucleotides: 5. CDR1 is SEHNR, CDR2 FQNEAQ, per germline (reference sequence). The CDR3 sequence is CASSSTGQHQPQHF. Written as DNA, the CDR3 is TGTGCCAGCAGCTCGACAGGGCAGCATCAGCCCCAGCATTTT.

This clone has ten or more counts. The rearrangement uses TRBV19 and TRBJ1-5; a weak D match, TRBD1 (6 bases). The CDR3 length is 14 residues. Trimming pared 5 bases from V and 6 bases from J, leaving 14 bases between. Germline CDR1 and CDR2: LNHDA and SQIVND (reference sequence). The CDR3 protein is CASSFQQGFQPQHF. CDR3 nucleotide sequence: TGTGCCAGTAGTTTCCAACAGGGTTTTCAGCCCCAGCATTTT.

The genes are TRBV7-9 and TRBJ1-1; D remains unclear. The V end was cut by 2 bases, the J end by 3 bases, with 10 bases between. Germline-derived CDR1 and CDR2 are SEHNR and FQNEAQ (reference sequence). The CDR3 spans 14 residues. The CDR3 reads CASSLNLGDTEAFF. DNA of the CDR3: TGTGCCAGCAGCTTAAATCTGGGAGACACTGAAGCTTTCTTT. The full variable domain, with the rest looked up from reference TRBV7-9 and TRBJ1-1, is DTGVSQNPRHKITKRGQNVTFRCDPISEHNRLYWYRQTLGQGPEFLTYFQNEAQLEKSRLLSDRFSAERPKGSFSTLEIQRTEQGDSAMYLCASSLNLGDTEAFFGQGTRLTVV.

The chain carries TRBV19 and TRBJ1-5, with no clear D. CDR1 LNHDA and CDR2 SQIVND come from the germline V gene (reference sequence). This CDR3 contains 15 residues. With 6 bases removed from V and 2 bases from J, the gap between germline ends came to 14 bases. CDR3 protein: CASRFWEGGNQPQHF. Written as DNA, the CDR3 is TGTGCCAGTAGATTTTGGGAGGGAGGCAATCAGCCCCAGCATTTT.

This chain connects TRBV5-1 to TRBJ1-1; D remains unclear. Trimming removed 5 bases from V and 2 bases from J, with 4 bases in between. CDR1 and CDR2 (germline): SGHRS, YFSETQ. This CDR3 spans 11 amino acids. This CDR3 reads CASRSNTEAFF. The CDR3 nucleotides are TGCGCCAGCAGGTCAAACACTGAAGCTTTCTTT. Based on the CDR3 plus reference TRBV5-1 and TRBJ1-1, the full variable domain is KAGVTQTPRYLIKTRGQQVTLSCSPISGHRSVSWYQQTPGQGLQFLFEYFSETQRNKGNFPGRFSGRQFSNSRSEMNVSTLELGDSALYLCASRSNTEAFFGQGTRLTVV.

This clone was seen only a few times. The chain uses TRBV6-5 and TRBJ1-6; D is possibly TRBD1 (6 bases). This CDR3 has 14 residues. Deletions cut 8 bases from V and 3 bases from J, with 11 bases between. CDR1 is MNHEY, CDR2 SVGAGI, per germline. DNA of the CDR3: TGTGCCAGCTGCAGGGGCATCTATAATTCACCCCTCCACTTT. Translation gives CASCRGIYNSPLHF.

This clone was recorded a few times. The chain employs TRBV4-2 and TRBJ2-7; either TRBD1 or TRBD2 may supply D (6 bases each). The CDR3 runs to 15 residues. V lost 0 bases and J lost 4, with 13 bases in between. Germline V lookup: CDR1 LGHNA, CDR2 YNFKEQ. CDR3 sequence: CASSQDPGAVYEQYF. The CDR3, as DNA: TGTGCCAGCAGCCAAGACCCGGGGGCGGTTTACGAGCAGTACTTC.

V and J are TRBV5-1 and TRBJ1-6; 9 bases fit TRBD1. Germline CDR1 reads SGHRS; CDR2 reads YFSETQ. The V gene end was trimmed by 5 bases and the J gene end by 11 bases; junction bases not matched to a gene: 11. The CDR3 consists of 15 residues. The CDR3 coding sequence is TGCGCCAGCAGTTCAACAGGGGGCGCCGGGACACCCCTCCACTTT. This gives the protein CASSSTGGAGTPLHF.

In its sample, this clone was seen a few times. The chain combines TRBV19 with TRBJ2-7, with TRBD2 identical over 11 bases. CDR3 length: 13 residues. Germline V gene lookup returns CDR1 LNHDA and CDR2 SQIVND (reference sequence). J gave up 6 bases and V 8 bases, and 6 bases lay outside the gene matches. For the CDR3, the DNA is TGTGCCAGTTCAGCCGGGACTAGCGGCGAGCAGTACTTC. Translated, it gives CASSAGTSGEQYF.